This TCR beta chain emerged from a study of T cells expressing NK-cell markers. The overall study: It was sorted CD3+CD56+NKG2C+, CD3+CD56+NKG2C- and CD3+CD56-NKG2C+ T cells that supplied the TCR beta repertoires. Points from the study as a whole: The share of CD8+ T cells held by dominant NKG2C+ clonotypes was about 1.0-8% in about six donors. These clonotypes, the leaders elsewhere, also led the CD3+CD56-NKG2C+ fraction in several donors.

As for this clonotype: The antigen remains undetermined.

TCRdb re-called the 5' RACE reads and shows each CDR3 protein once, DNA omitted. Seen in this sample are about 450,000 distinct CDR3 sequences; the ten most common clones hold 7.3%. From germline, CDR1 is SGHTA and CDR2 FQGNSA. The CDR3 covers 13 residues. The rearrangement joins TRBV7-2 to TRBJ2-2. The sequence came from a woman aged 18 to 75 in good health. Sequencing was done on a sample of blood T cells: a sorted CD56 or NKG2C T cell subset, CD4+ or CD8+ T cells, or bulk PBMC T cells (not recorded which). CDR3 region: CASRRTEGGELFF.